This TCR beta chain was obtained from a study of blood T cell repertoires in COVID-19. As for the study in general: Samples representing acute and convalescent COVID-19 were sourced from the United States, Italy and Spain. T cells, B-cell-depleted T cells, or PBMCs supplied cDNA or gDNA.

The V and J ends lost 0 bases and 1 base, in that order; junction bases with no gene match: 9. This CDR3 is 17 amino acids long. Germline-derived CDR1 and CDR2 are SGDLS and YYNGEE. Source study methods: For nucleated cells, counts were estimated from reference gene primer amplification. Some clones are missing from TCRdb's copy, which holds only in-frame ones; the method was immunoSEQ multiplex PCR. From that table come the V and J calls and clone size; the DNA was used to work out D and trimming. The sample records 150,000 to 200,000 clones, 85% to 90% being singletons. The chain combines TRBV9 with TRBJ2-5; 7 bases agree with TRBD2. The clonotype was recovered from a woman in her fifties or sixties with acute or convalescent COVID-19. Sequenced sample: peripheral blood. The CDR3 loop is CASSVGVSGLTQETQYF. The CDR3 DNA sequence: TGTGCCAGCAGCGTAGGCGTTAGCGGGTTGACCCAAGAGACCCAGTACTTC.